Sequencing of this TCR beta chain was carried out in a study of long-term antiretroviral therapy in people with HIV. Researchers report immunoSEQ v3.0 was run at survey level. The assay was immunoSEQ multiplex PCR, and TCRdb's table has in-frame clones only and misses some. Of about 22,000 clones in the sample, about 80% are singletons; the top ten hold roughly 4.2%. In germline, CDR1 is MNHEY, CDR2 SMNVEV (reference sequence). V was pared by 6 bases and J by 7 bases, with 22 bases between. The CDR3 loop spans 15 amino acids. This TCR was recovered from a man younger than 45 with HIV. The material sequenced was unsorted PBMCs, taken 5.9 years after starting antiretroviral therapy. The V call is TRBV27, the J call TRBJ2-7; possibly TRBD1 or TRBD2 for D (5 bases each). The CDR3 loop is CASRSISSRGREQYF. CDR3 bases: TGTGCCAGCAGATCGATCTCATCGAGGGGAAGGGAGCAGTACTTC.